This TCR beta chain originates from a study of T cell changes during pregnancy in multiple sclerosis. The repertoire was sequenced with immunoSEQ multiplex PCR; TCRdb's copy has only in-frame clones and lacks some. The sample shows about 14,000 clones, approximately 93% of them seen only once. Germline V gene sequence: CDR1 LGHNA, CDR2 YSLEER. The CDR3 covers 16 residues. The V end was cut by 0 bases, the J end by 5 bases, with 16 bases between. The V gene is TRBV4-3, the J gene TRBJ1-1, with D maybe TRBD1 (5 bases). The material was peripheral blood, obtained in the second trimester of pregnancy. The receptor's source is a female donor in good health, enrolled as a control in a pregnancy study. CDR3 DNA: TGCGCCAGCAGCCAAGATTGGGAGGGGCTAACAACTGAAGCTTTCTTT. Its protein is CASSQDWEGLTTEAFF.